The 25 T cell receptor beta chains below all came from one sample that was sequenced in a study of technical replicates of blood from several donors. Sequencing was performed with immunoSEQ multiplex PCR; in TCRdb, only in-frame clones are kept and a portion is missing. Of 59,000 or so clones in the sample, 90% to 95% are singletons; the top ten hold roughly 4%. Specimen: PBMCs. These receptors were collected from a human donor in good health. Some clones in this sample may be carry-over from other donors' samples.

The chain combines TRBV4-3 with TRBJ2-7; 8 bases match TRBD2. After removal of 2 bases from V and 2 bases from J, the junction contained 5 bases not matched to a gene. This CDR3 has 15 residues. Germline V gene data show CDR1 as LGHNA and CDR2 as YSLEER. The CDR3 region has the DNA TGCGCCAGCAGCCAACAAAGCGGGAGTCCCTACGAGCAGTACTTC. Translated, it gives CASSQQSGSPYEQYF.

The V gene is TRBV2, the J gene TRBJ2-2; no clear D. The V end lost 4 bases, the J end lost 6 bases, and 15 bases lay between the germline ends. The length of the CDR3 is 15 residues. The germline gives CDR1 SNHLY, CDR2 FYNNEI. CDR3 sequence (DNA): TGTGCCAGCAGTGTTGGTCCTTCGGGTGCCGGGGAGCTGTTTTTT. Amino acids: CASSVGPSGAGELFF. The full variable domain, its missing parts supplied by reference TRBV2 and TRBJ2-2, is EPEVTQTPSHQVTQMGQEVILRCVPISNHLYFYWYRQILGQKVEFLVSFYNNEISEKSEIFDDQFSVERPDGSNFTLKIRSTKLEDSAMYFCASSVGPSGAGELFFGEGSRLTVL.

The chain couples TRBV6-5 to TRBJ2-7; D unclear. The CDR3 is made up of 13 amino acids. V was cut by 4 bases and J by 6 bases, with 13 bases left in between. CDR1 and CDR2 from the germline V gene are MNHEY and SVGAGI. The CDR3 DNA follows: TGTGCCAGCAGTTTCCCCGGTGGTTTCGAGCAGTACTTC. As protein: CASSFPGGFEQYF.

The CDR3 is CASSPQDRLNTEAFF. The CDR3 DNA sequence: TGTGCCAGCTCACCCCAAGACAGATTGAACACTGAAGCTTTCTTT. The V call is TRBV18, the J call TRBJ1-1; maybe TRBD1 (5 bases). Trimming cost V 3 bases and J 0 bases, with 11 bases left between them. The CDR3 covers 15 residues. The germline V gene encodes CDR1 KGHSH and CDR2 LQKENI.

The gene calls are TRBV13 and TRBJ2-7; 16 bases match TRBD2. J lost 2 bases, V lost 5 bases, and 6 bases had no gene match. Germline assignment: CDR1 PRHDT and CDR2 FYEKMQ (reference sequence). The CDR3 covers 17 residues. CDR3 in DNA: TGTGCCAGCAGCGCCGGGACTAGCGGGGGGGTGCCCTACGAGCAGTACTTC. Protein: CASSAGTSGGVPYEQYF.

The chain combines TRBV4-1 with TRBJ1-4; D ambiguous. Trimming stripped 1 base from V and 8 bases from J, with 14 bases between. The CDR3 runs to 15 residues. Germline lookup yields CDR1 MGHRA and CDR2 YSYEKL. The CDR3 protein is CASSQGSRSEEKLFF. Written as DNA, the CDR3 is TGCGCCAGCAGCCAAGGTAGTCGGAGTGAGGAAAAACTGTTTTTT.

This clone has just one count. This chain connects TRBV7-8 to TRBJ2-7; perhaps TRBD1 as D (6 bases). The V end lost 5 bases, the J end lost 5 bases, and 19 bases lay between the germline ends. Germline CDR1 SGHVS, CDR2 FQNEAQ. The CDR3 has 15 residues. In DNA, the CDR3 is TGTGCCAGCAGCATAACCGGGACATTCGTGGACGAGCAGTACTTC. As protein: CASSITGTFVDEQYF.

The chain combines TRBV4-2 with TRBJ2-7, with 10 bases aligning to TRBD2. Germline-derived CDR1 and CDR2 are LGHNA and YNFKEQ. V was clipped by 3 bases and J by 2 bases; unmatched bases: 4. The length of the CDR3 is 15 residues. CDR3 loop: CASSHRLAGPYEQYF. CDR3 nucleotides: TGTGCCAGCAGCCACCGACTAGCGGGCCCCTACGAGCAGTACTTC.

The gene calls are TRBV4-3 and TRBJ2-2; tentative D call: TRBD2 (6 bases). The germline CDR1 and CDR2 sequences are LGHNA and YSLEER. Between the trimmed V and J ends, which lost 5 bases and 8 bases, there was a span of 15 bases. This CDR3 comprises 14 residues. The DNA for the CDR3 is TGCGCCAGCAGCTCGGGGACGGGGGTAGGGGAGCTGTTTTTT. Translation gives CASSSGTGVGELFF.

This chain uses TRBV4-2 with TRBJ1-4; D uncertain. The germline CDR1 and CDR2 sequences are LGHNA and YNFKEQ. Trimming shortened V by 0 bases and J by 5 bases, and 13 bases separated the two germline ends. This CDR3 region has 16 residues. This CDR3 reads CASSQDNTRPNEKLFF. In nucleotides, the CDR3 is TGTGCCAGCAGCCAAGATAACACCCGCCCAAATGAAAAACTGTTTTTT.

This sequence joins TRBV4-3 and TRBJ2-1; 7 positions agree with TRBD2. CDR3 length: 16 residues. CDR1 and CDR2 (germline): LGHNA, YSLEER. V trimming: 2 bases; J trimming: 0 bases; junction bases outside the gene matches: 4. As DNA, the CDR3 is TGCGCCAGCAGCCAATCACGCGGGAGCTCCTACAATGAGCAGTTCTTC. Its translation: CASSQSRGSSYNEQFF.

The V call is TRBV25-1, the J call TRBJ2-4; D remains unclear. Trimming cost V 2 bases and J 0 bases, with 8 bases left between them. CDR3 length equals 15 residues. Germline loops: CDR1 MGHDK, CDR2 SYGVNS. For the CDR3, the DNA is TGTGCCAGCAGTGAACACTCATTAGCCAAAAACATTCAGTACTTC. Its protein is CASSEHSLAKNIQYF.

The chain uses TRBV7-8 and TRBJ1-2; unclear D gene. V dropped 8 bases and J dropped 2 bases, with 9 bases sitting between them. CDR1 is SGHVS, CDR2 FQNEAQ, per germline. This CDR3 contains 12 residues. The DNA for the CDR3 is TGTGCCAGCGGGAGTACCAACTATGGCTACACCTTC. It specifies CASGSTNYGYTF.

The CDR3 loop reads CASSKPSGATDTQYF. The DNA for the CDR3 is TGCGCCAGCAGCAAGCCTAGCGGGGCCACAGATACGCAGTATTTT. The rearrangement links TRBV5-1 to TRBJ2-3, with TRBD2 identical over 9 bases. Germline V gene data show CDR1 as SGHRS and CDR2 as YFSETQ. V was pared by 4 bases and J by 2 bases, with 5 bases of the junction left unmatched. The length of the CDR3 is 15 residues.

The genes are TRBV30 and TRBJ1-2; D not resolved. V gave up 0 bases and J gave up 5 bases, with 10 bases separating them. This CDR3 has 13 amino acids. Germline V gene sequence: CDR1 GTSNPN, CDR2 SVGIG (reference sequence). The chain's CDR3 is CAWSVQSAYGYTF. For the CDR3, the DNA is TGTGCCTGGAGTGTACAGTCGGCATATGGCTACACCTTC.

The chain has TRBV5-1 and TRBJ2-7; 10 nucleotides align to TRBD1. Germline V CDR1 and CDR2: SGHRS, YFSETQ. Unmatched junction bases numbered 17, after V lost 4 bases and J lost 7 bases. The CDR3 covers 17 residues. The CDR3 DNA follows: TGCGCCAGCAGCGAAAGTACCACCGGGACAGGGGTTGAGGAGCAGTACTTC. Translation gives CASSESTTGTGVEEQYF.

V usage is TRBV30 and J usage is TRBJ1-1, with D uncertain. The CDR3 consists of 16 residues. Looked up from germline, CDR1 is GTSNPN and CDR2 is SVGIG (reference sequence). Trimming took off 2 bases at V and 4 bases at J, with 20 bases between the two ends. Written as DNA, the CDR3 is TGTGCCTGGAGTCCATCTCACCAGGTATTGACCACTGAAGCTTTCTTT. It specifies CAWSPSHQVLTTEAFF. The full variable domain, with the rest looked up from reference TRBV30 and TRBJ1-1, is SQTIHQWPATLVQPVGSPLSLECTVEGTSNPNLYWYRQAAGRGLQLLFYSVGIGQISSEVPQNLSASRPQDRQFILSSKKLLLSDSGFYLCAWSPSHQVLTTEAFFGQGTRLTVV.

J is TRBJ2-1 and V is TRBV4-3; unclear D gene. Germline loops: CDR1 LGHNA, CDR2 YSLEER. Trimming removed 0 bases at V and 4 bases at J, with 7 bases between. CDR3 length: 14 residues. CDR3: CASSQDKLYNEQFF. CDR3 DNA sequence: TGCGCCAGCAGCCAAGATAAACTATACAATGAGCAGTTCTTC.

This clone has only one observation. V gene TRBV7-9 combines with J gene TRBJ1-2; D ambiguous. Per the germline V gene, CDR1 is SEHNR and CDR2 is FQNEAQ (reference sequence). The CDR3 covers 15 residues. Trimming pared 0 bases from V and 7 bases from J, leaving 15 bases between. The CDR3 here is CASSLANTEGSGYTF. The CDR3 DNA sequence: TGTGCCAGCAGCTTAGCGAACACCGAGGGCTCTGGCTACACCTTC.

V is TRBV5-1 and J is TRBJ1-4; D uncertain. This CDR3 has 15 residues. Germline V gene lookup returns CDR1 SGHRS and CDR2 YFSETQ. The germline V and J ends were trimmed by 1 base and 2 bases, with 9 bases remaining between them. CDR3 loop: CASSLLPGTNEKLFF. Here the CDR3 DNA reads TGCGCCAGCAGCTTGCTGCCAGGCACTAATGAAAAACTGTTTTTT.

This rearrangement joins TRBV28 to TRBJ2-6; TRBD2 might be the D (5 bases). This CDR3 comprises 15 residues. Trimming removed 3 bases from V and 0 bases from J, with 6 bases in between. The germline gives CDR1 MDHEN, CDR2 SYDVKM. The DNA for the CDR3 is TGTGCCAGCAGTTTTGGAGGCTCTGGGGCCAACGTCCTGACTTTC. Amino acid sequence: CASSFGGSGANVLTF.

The gene calls are TRBV5-1 and TRBJ2-3; D not certain. V shed 4 bases and J shed 4 bases, with 7 bases lying between them. The CDR3 sequence is 12 residues long. CDR1 SGHRS and CDR2 YFSETQ come from the germline V gene. The DNA for the CDR3 is TGCGCCAGCAGCCCTGGGCCAGATACGCAGTATTTT. The encoded protein is CASSPGPDTQYF.

The chain carries TRBV21-1 and TRBJ1-5. TRBV21-1 is flagged as a pseudogene. This CDR3 is 12 amino acids long. The CDR3 bases are TGTGCCAGCAGGGCGGCTGGTCAGCCCCAGCATTTT. Its protein is CASRAAGQPQHF.

The chain joins TRBV5-1 to TRBJ2-7; 9 positions match TRBD2. Germline lookup yields CDR1 SGHRS and CDR2 YFSETQ. CDR3 size: 14 residues. V lost 3 bases to trimming and J lost 4 bases; unmatched junction nucleotides: 5. The CDR3 DNA reads TGCGCCAGCAGCTCGACTAGCGGTATTTACGAGCAGTACTTC. This translates into CASSSTSGIYEQYF. The whole variable domain, remainder taken from reference TRBV5-1 and TRBJ2-7, is KAGVTQTPRYLIKTRGQQVTLSCSPISGHRSVSWYQQTPGQGLQFLFEYFSETQRNKGNFPGRFSGRQFSNSRSEMNVSTLELGDSALYLCASSSTSGIYEQYFGPGTRLTVT.

J is TRBJ2-7 and V is TRBV7-7, with D possibly TRBD2 on 6 matching bases. CDR1 and CDR2 (germline): SSHAT, FNYEAQ (reference sequence). V was trimmed by 4 bases and J by 5 bases, leaving 12 bases between them. The CDR3 runs 13 residues. The CDR3, as DNA: TGTGCCAGCAGCTCCACGGCGGGGCACGAGCAGTACTTC. Residues: CASSSTAGHEQYF.